These 19 T cell receptor beta chains share one sample of origin, sequenced in a study of blood T cell repertoires in COVID-19. Method: immunoSEQ multiplex PCR; TCRdb's copy keeps in-frame clones and lacks some. The table shows 60,000 to 65,000 clones, with approximately 80% occurring only once. The sequencing sample was made of peripheral blood. The receptor source for this set is a man in his sixties with COVID-19, enrolled during active disease.

The gene calls are TRBV4-1 and TRBJ1-6, with 8 positions matching TRBD1. Per germline, CDR1 MGHRA and CDR2 YSYEKL. Germline trimming cut 11 bases from V and 9 bases from J; bases unmatched to any gene: 9. This CDR3 has 13 residues. CDR3 coding DNA: TGCGCCGCGGCGAGAGACAGGGGTTCACCCCTCCACTTT. Amino acids: CAAARDRGSPLHF.

The rearrangement joins TRBV9 to TRBJ2-2; 7 positions agree with TRBD1. The junction had 9 bases not matched to a gene; V was cut back by 4 bases and J by 9 bases. This CDR3 comprises 14 residues. Germline V lookup: CDR1 SGDLS, CDR2 YYNGEE. The CDR3 nucleotides read TGTGCCAGCAGCAAGGGACAGCAACCGAGGGAGCTGTTTTTT. It yields the protein CASSKGQQPRELFF.

The gene calls are TRBV20-1 and TRBJ2-1; no definite D call. V lost 5 bases, J lost 6 bases, and 5 bases lay in between. The germline V gene encodes CDR1 DFQATT and CDR2 SNEGSKA (reference sequence). This CDR3 spans 10 amino acids. The CDR3 DNA reads as TGCAGTGCTGCCAGCAATGAGCAGTTCTTC. Protein sequence: CSAASNEQFF.

This clone has just a few counts. J is TRBJ1-2 and V is TRBV5-4; D may be TRBD1 (5 bases). The CDR3 length is 15 residues. V was trimmed by 4 bases and J by 0 bases, leaving 13 bases between them. Germline assignment: CDR1 SGHNT and CDR2 YYREEE (reference sequence). The CDR3 spells CASSPGGYTNYGYTF. The CDR3 nucleotides are TGTGCCAGCAGCCCGGGGGGATACACTAACTATGGCTACACCTTC.

J is TRBJ1-4 and V is TRBV6-5; no clear D. V was cut by 10 bases and J by 2 bases, with 8 bases left in between. The CDR3 extends over 12 amino acids. The germline V gene encodes CDR1 MNHEY and CDR2 SVGAGI. CDR3 nucleotides: TGTGCCACCGGGAGCACTAATGAAAAACTGTTTTTT. This codes for CATGSTNEKLFF.

The rearrangement joins TRBV3-1 (or the pseudogene TRBV3-2) to TRBJ1-5; D call uncertain. V gave up 1 base and J gave up 7 bases, with 11 bases separating them. Germline V gene data show CDR1 as LGHDT and CDR2 as YNNKEL (reference sequence). The CDR3 spans 14 residues. This CDR3 is CASSQGGLRQPQHF. CDR3 in DNA: TGTGCCAGCAGCCAAGGAGGGCTTCGACAGCCCCAGCATTTT.

About this clone: A junction end diverges from the germline sequence, so it may reflect a read error. This chain joins TRBV7-3 and TRBJ2-5; 8 bases align to TRBD2. The CDR3 runs 15 residues. CDR1 is SGHTA, CDR2 FQGTGA, per germline. CDR3 nucleotide sequence: TGTGCCAGCAGTTTAAACGGGGGGGCTAGAGAGACCCAGTACTTC. It encodes CASSLNGGARETQYF.

This chain uses TRBV18 with TRBJ1-5, with D uncertain. This CDR3 region has 15 residues. CDR1 is KGHSH, CDR2 LQKENI, per germline. V was shortened by 3 bases and J by 9 bases, with 18 bases between the two germline ends. CDR3 amino acids: CASSPGTHTIGPQHF. The CDR3 coding sequence is TGTGCCAGCTCACCGGGCACCCATACCATTGGGCCCCAGCATTTT.

The chain employs TRBV29-1 and TRBJ2-3; 11 bases are a match to TRBD2. V was pared by 7 bases and J by 5 bases, with 5 bases of the junction left unmatched. Germline CDR1 SQVTM, CDR2 ANQGSEA. The CDR3 length is 13 residues. In DNA, the CDR3 is TGCAGCGGTGGAGGACTAGCGGGAGATACGCAGTATTTT. This sequence encodes CSGGGLAGDTQYF.

The V call is TRBV28, the J call TRBJ2-6, with TRBD1 as a possible D gene (6 bases). The CDR3 has 15 residues. V was shortened by 8 bases and J by 0 bases, with 11 bases between the two germline ends. CDR1 is MDHEN, CDR2 SYDVKM, per germline. Here the CDR3 DNA reads TGTGCCAGCGGGCAGGGGCCCTCTGGGGCCAACGTCCTGACTTTC. It encodes CASGQGPSGANVLTF.

The genes are TRBV11-2 and TRBJ2-5; TRBD1 matches at 8 bases. Germline CDR1 is SGHAT and CDR2 is FQNNGV. This CDR3 has 16 amino acids. The trim removed 5 bases at V and 7 bases at J, leaving 15 bases unmatched. CDR3 amino acids: CASSRGQGGVGRTQYF. The CDR3 DNA reads as TGTGCCAGCAGCCGAGGACAGGGAGGCGTCGGCAGGACCCAGTACTTC.

V gene TRBV9 combines with J gene TRBJ2-1; perhaps TRBD1 as D (6 bases). CDR3 size: 16 residues. Germline CDR1 reads SGDLS; CDR2 reads YYNGEE. V lost 4 bases and J lost 7, with 21 bases in between. CDR3 amino acids: CASSTHRVLQGNEQFF. In nucleotides, the CDR3 is TGTGCCAGCAGCACACACAGGGTTCTACAGGGAAATGAGCAGTTCTTC.

V usage is TRBV7-9 and J usage is TRBJ2-1; 10 bases line up with TRBD2. This CDR3 is 14 amino acids long. The junction had 4 bases not matched to a gene; V was cut back by 2 bases and J by 9 bases. Looked up from germline, CDR1 is SEHNR and CDR2 is FQNEAQ (reference sequence). CDR3: CASSLSGRAAEQFF. As DNA, the CDR3 is TGTGCCAGCAGCTTAAGCGGGAGGGCCGCTGAGCAGTTCTTC.

This chain joins TRBV7-9 and TRBJ1-1, with D uncertain. With 3 bases removed from V and 1 base from J, the gap between germline ends came to 6 bases. Looked up from germline, CDR1 is SEHNR and CDR2 is FQNEAQ (reference sequence). CDR3 length equals 13 residues. The CDR3 bases are TGTGCCAGCAGCTTTTCCGGGAACACTGAAGCTTTCTTT. Translating it yields CASSFSGNTEAFF. Variable domain in full (rest from reference TRBV7-9 and TRBJ1-1): DTGVSQNPRHKITKRGQNVTFRCDPISEHNRLYWYRQTLGQGPEFLTYFQNEAQLEKSRLLSDRFSAERPKGSFSTLEIQRTEQGDSAMYLCASSFSGNTEAFFGQGTRLTVV.

This chain links TRBV10-3 with TRBJ1-4; 9 bases agree with TRBD1. This CDR3 region has 14 residues. The V and J ends lost 2 bases and 8 bases, in that order; junction bases with no gene match: 3. Germline V gene lookup returns CDR1 ENHRY and CDR2 SYGVKD. This CDR3 is CAISERQGVEKLFF. The CDR3 DNA sequence: TGTGCCATCAGTGAGAGACAGGGGGTGGAAAAACTGTTTTTT.

The V call is TRBV3-1 (or the pseudogene TRBV3-2), the J call TRBJ2-7; a possible D gene is TRBD2 (5 bases). The germline CDR1 and CDR2 sequences are LGHDT and YNNKEL (reference sequence). Trimming cost V 4 bases and J 13 bases, with 20 bases left between them. The CDR3 runs 13 residues. The CDR3 DNA sequence: TGTGCCAGCAGCCGTGATAGCGAATACCCGCCCTACTTC. Amino acid sequence: CASSRDSEYPPYF.

The V and J genes are TRBV5-6 and TRBJ2-5, with D possibly being TRBD1 (6 bases). The CDR3 spans 13 residues. The V end lost 2 bases, the J end lost 5 bases, and 10 bases lay between the germline ends. The germline CDR1 and CDR2 sequences are SGHDT and YYEEEE. The CDR3 DNA reads TGTGCCAGCAGCTTTTCAGGGGTCGAGACCCAGTACTTC. Translating it yields CASSFSGVETQYF.

V is TRBV5-4 and J is TRBJ2-2; 10 bases are shared with TRBD1. Trimming at V came to 0 bases and at J to 7 bases, leaving 6 bases not matched to a gene. This CDR3 is built from 16 residues. Germline loops: CDR1 SGHNT, CDR2 YYREEE (reference sequence). The CDR3 DNA is TGTGCCAGCAGCTTGGGGACAGGGGGACCTAGCGGGGAGCTGTTTTTT. Its protein is CASSLGTGGPSGELFF.

This rearrangement joins TRBV5-1 to TRBJ1-1; D might be TRBD1 (5 bases). The CDR3 contains 15 residues. V shed 2 bases and J shed 5 bases, with 16 bases lying between them. CDR1 and CDR2 (germline): SGHRS, YFSETQ. The CDR3 is CASSLQEGIGTEAFF. CDR3 in DNA: TGCGCCAGCAGCTTACAGGAGGGCATTGGGACTGAAGCTTTCTTT.